This T cell receptor (beta chain) was sequenced for a study of T-cell memory formation after mild COVID-19 (dated by TCRdb to about 2021). For the wider study: Most TCR sequence clusters were specific to one of the two donors. T-cell clones expanding and contracting after mild COVID-19 in two donors were tracked by longitudinal TCRalpha and TCRbeta repertoire sequencing. The cohort comprised two young, previously healthy adult volunteers, one female and one male. Study-level results and caveats: Balanced CD4/CD8 phenotypes were observed for clones contracting from day 15 to 85, whereas a bias towards CD4+ was observed for a second wave of clones expanding from day 15 to 37. Some responding clones were found in pre-infection memory, which suggests that pre-existing cross-reactive memory T cells took part in the SARS-CoV-2 response. The study covered only two mild cases, and larger cohorts including severe cases with pre-infection samples were considered necessary. The second-wave clones that peaked on day 37 were not confirmed to be SARS-CoV-2 specific. Contracting CD4+ clones were located mainly in the CM and EM memory subsets, whereas CD8+ clones were found to be enriched in EMRA.

TCRdb records Illumina NovaSeq 6000 as the sequencer. TCRalpha and TCRbeta cDNA libraries were constructed by 5'RACE with constant-segment primers, with sample barcodes and unique molecular identifiers being introduced. RNA was extracted from every sample with Trizol reagent. The libraries were amplified in two PCR steps, and the second step added a second sample barcode and Illumina TruSeq adapters. The libraries were sequenced on an Illumina NovaSeq using 2 x 150 bp paired-end reads. The source study handled its data this way. The reads were demultiplexed and collapsed into UMI-guided consensus sequences using migec v1.2.7. With mixcr v2.1.11, UMI consensuses were aligned to TRA and TRB V and J templates and assembled into clonotypes. Expanded or contracted clonotypes were those called significant by both edgeR and NoisET, with noise models trained on biological replicates. edgeR calls used a false discovery rate-adjusted p below 0.01 and a log2 fold-change threshold of 1. PCA with hierarchical clustering of max-normalized trajectories of the 1000 most abundant clonotypes was used as exploratory dynamics analysis. The CD4 or CD8 phenotype of responding clones was assigned using the separately sequenced CD4+ and CD8+ repertoires. TCRdb redid the processing of the public reads, applying fastp at Q25 and MiXCR, and retained in-frame beta chains. Every distinct CDR3 protein forms one entry, paired with its most common genes and DNA. What appears here as the V and J calls and clone size reflects TCRdb's work, not the paper's. This sample comprises approximately 560,000 distinct CDR3 sequences, approximately 15% of them detected only once. About 7.4% of the sample comes from the top ten.

Worth noting for this clonotype: The clone's antigen remains unknown. No much larger clone is present one base from it, and per-base qualities are unavailable.

Ficoll-Paque density gradient centrifugation was the method used to isolate PBMCs. CDR1 and CDR2 were assigned from the germline V gene as SGHRS and YFSETQ. Between the V and J ends, shortened by 6 bases and 4 bases respectively, the junction contains 15 bases. The CDR3 covers 14 residues, taking in both the cysteine and the phenylalanine. Of all the DNA, just the CDR3 is kept, 42 bases in frame from base 1. The TCR sequence derives from an adult woman who had mild COVID-19 (a few samples of this study predate the infection). The sample titles of this study are shuffled in the database, so cell type and time point are left out; the donor was told from shared clones. The rearrangement combines TRBV5-1 with TRBJ2-3; TRBD2 is a weak D gene call, 7 bases matching. Sequenced: PBMCs or a T cell subset sorted from them (not recorded which). The nucleotides are TGCGCCAGCAAGAGGGGGGGACTGGCAGATACGCAGTATTTT. It specifies CASKRGGLADTQYF.